This entry concerns a single TCR beta chain. V lost 2 bases and J lost 3; bases outside the gene matches: 6. CDR3 length equals 15 residues. The V gene's germline CDR1 is MNHNS and CDR2 SASEGT. The PCR was carried out with 60 Vbeta primers and 13 Jbeta primers. Profiled with immunoSEQ multiplex PCR; TCRdb holds only in-frame clones, not every one. The sample holds around 210,000 clones, about three quarters seen once. These data are taken from a study of cytomegalovirus exposure and HLA in healthy donors. The V gene is TRBV6-1, the J gene TRBJ2-5; TRBD2 aligns across 7 bases. Sequencing input: PBMCs. The sequence was obtained from a boy between 5 and 17 years old in good health and CMV-seronegative. The CDR3 DNA follows: TGTGCCAGCAGTGAATTCCGACTAGCAAAAGAGACCCAGTACTTC. Translating it yields CASSEFRLAKETQYF.